This passage covers 27 T cell receptor beta chains from one sample sequenced in a study of blood T cell repertoires in COVID-19. Data came from immunoSEQ multiplex PCR; TCRdb stores just in-frame clones and leaves some out. The sample carries 150,000 to 200,000 clones, about 88% recorded once. Sequenced: peripheral blood. Every receptor here comes from a human donor in a cohort sampled during active COVID-19.

The CDR3 here is CAIGQGESEQFF. CDR3 coding DNA: TGTGCCATTGGACAGGGGGAGTCCGAGCAGTTCTTC. The chain combines TRBV10-3 with TRBJ2-1, with 10 bases identical to TRBD1. V was pared by 9 bases and J by 10 bases, with 6 bases of the junction left unmatched. The CDR3 extends over 12 amino acids. Looked up from germline, CDR1 is ENHRY and CDR2 is SYGVKD.

This sequence joins TRBV4-3 and TRBJ2-3, with TRBD1 matching 10 bases. Germline CDR1 reads LGHNA; CDR2 reads YSLEER. Unmatched junction bases numbered 7, after V lost 5 bases and J lost 2 bases. This CDR3 is built from 16 residues. The CDR3 sequence: CASSSRTGGNTDTQYF. DNA for the CDR3: TGCGCCAGCAGCTCCAGGACAGGGGGAAACACAGATACGCAGTATTTT.

The chain carries TRBV7-9 and TRBJ1-2; D is uncertain. The CDR3 has 14 amino acids. V lost 0 bases and J 5 bases, leaving 10 bases between the germline ends. Germline V gene lookup returns CDR1 SEHNR and CDR2 FQNEAQ (reference sequence). This CDR3 is CASSLASQKYGYTF. Written as DNA, the CDR3 is TGTGCCAGCAGCTTAGCGTCCCAGAAATATGGCTACACCTTC. Full variable domain (outside the CDR3, taken from reference TRBV7-9 and TRBJ1-2): DTGVSQNPRHKITKRGQNVTFRCDPISEHNRLYWYRQTLGQGPEFLTYFQNEAQLEKSRLLSDRFSAERPKGSFSTLEIQRTEQGDSAMYLCASSLASQKYGYTFGSGTRLTVV.

The rearrangement links TRBV5-1 to TRBJ1-2; D gene ambiguous. From germline, CDR1 is SGHRS and CDR2 YFSETQ. Trimming removed 2 bases at V and 1 base at J, with 6 bases between. This CDR3 comprises 13 residues. CDR3 region: CASSFLLNYGYTF. DNA of the CDR3: TGCGCCAGCAGCTTTCTCCTTAACTATGGCTACACCTTC.

This chain links TRBV3-1 (or the pseudogene TRBV3-2) with TRBJ2-3, with 9 bases that match TRBD2. With 1 base clipped from V and 5 bases from J, the junction kept 4 bases outside the gene matches. Germline loops: CDR1 LGHDT, CDR2 YNNKEL (reference sequence). The CDR3 has 15 amino acids. The CDR3 reads CASSQAGSGGDTQYF. The CDR3 region has the DNA TGTGCCAGCAGCCAAGCGGGTAGCGGGGGAGATACGCAGTATTTT.

Concerning this clone itself: Other DNA variants within this sample encode the same CDR3. This sequence joins TRBV3-1 (or the pseudogene TRBV3-2) and TRBJ1-1, with D maybe TRBD1 (6 bases). The V end was cut by 1 base, the J end by 1 base, with 7 bases between. CDR1 and CDR2 from the germline V gene are LGHDT and YNNKEL (reference sequence). CDR3 length equals 14 residues. The CDR3 DNA sequence: TGTGCCAGCAGCCAAGTACAGGGGAACACTGAAGCTTTCTTT. Amino acid sequence: CASSQVQGNTEAFF.

The genes are TRBV27 and TRBJ1-2; 12 bases fit TRBD1. CDR3 length: 15 residues. Trimming at V came to 3 bases and at J to 8 bases, leaving 7 bases not matched to a gene. Per germline, CDR1 MNHEY and CDR2 SMNVEV (reference sequence). CDR3 residues: CASSLGTGGAGGYTF. The CDR3 nucleotides are TGTGCCAGCAGTTTGGGGACAGGGGGCGCAGGAGGCTACACCTTC.

The chain is built from TRBV5-1 and TRBJ2-7; 9 nucleotides line up with TRBD2. Germline assignment: CDR1 SGHRS and CDR2 YFSETQ. The CDR3 loop spans 16 amino acids. V was pared by 0 bases and J by 6 bases, with 10 bases of the junction left unmatched. The CDR3 is CASSLDGGRALGEQYF. CDR3 DNA: TGCGCCAGCAGCTTGGATGGCGGGAGGGCCCTCGGCGAGCAGTACTTC.

V and J are TRBV7-9 and TRBJ2-3, with D maybe TRBD2 (6 bases). This CDR3 spans 14 amino acids. Germline assignment: CDR1 SEHNR and CDR2 FQNEAQ (reference sequence). V lost 4 bases and J lost 5, with 13 bases in between. CDR3 nucleotide sequence: TGTGCCAGCAGCTCCCACGGCGGGAAAGATACGCAGTATTTT. It codes for CASSSHGGKDTQYF.

The V gene is TRBV19, the J gene TRBJ2-7; the D gene is possibly TRBD2 (6 bases). CDR1 and CDR2 (germline): LNHDA, SQIVND (reference sequence). The CDR3 sequence is 14 residues long. V lost 4 bases and J lost 2, with 12 bases in between. CDR3 in DNA: TGTGCCAGTAGTAGTCGACTAGAGCCCTACGAGCAGTACTTC. This gives the protein CASSSRLEPYEQYF.

The DNA for the CDR3 is TGCGCCAGCAGCTTGGCGGGGACCGGGGAGCTGTTTTTT. This codes for CASSLAGTGELFF. The chain joins TRBV5-1 to TRBJ2-2; D is possibly TRBD2 (5 bases). The CDR3 length is 13 residues. CDR1 and CDR2 (germline): SGHRS, YFSETQ. The V end lost 0 bases, the J end lost 5 bases, and 5 bases lay between the germline ends. The variable domain in full, with the rest retrieved from reference TRBV5-1 and TRBJ2-2, is KAGVTQTPRYLIKTRGQQVTLSCSPISGHRSVSWYQQTPGQGLQFLFEYFSETQRNKGNFPGRFSGRQFSNSRSEMNVSTLELGDSALYLCASSLAGTGELFFGEGSRLTVL.

This sequence joins TRBV6-2 or TRBV6-3 and TRBJ2-7; D not resolved. Germline assignment: CDR1 MNHEY and CDR2 SVGEGT. This CDR3 spans 16 amino acids. Trimming cost V 4 bases and J 0 bases, with 16 bases left between them. CDR3 protein: CASSLSLVTPSYEQYF. CDR3 coding DNA: TGTGCCAGCAGTTTAAGTCTGGTGACACCCTCCTACGAGCAGTACTTC.

The chain carries TRBV7-2 and TRBJ1-2; D might be TRBD1 (5 bases). Trimming left V 0 bases short and J 8 bases short, with 7 bases between. The CDR3 has 12 amino acids. Germline CDR1 SGHTA, CDR2 FQGNSA. CDR3 nucleotides: TGTGCCAGCAGCTTAGCGGAGGGGGGCTACACCTTC. This gives the protein CASSLAEGGYTF.

The rearrangement joins TRBV7-6 to TRBJ2-3; D might be TRBD1 (5 bases). The CDR3 extends over 17 amino acids. V lost 3 bases and J 1 base, leaving 17 bases between the germline ends. The germline V gene has CDR1 SGHVS and CDR2 FNYEAQ. In DNA, the CDR3 is TGTGCCAGCAGCTTTTGGGCCCGGACATCCCGCACAGATACGCAGTATTTT. It codes for CASSFWARTSRTDTQYF. Looking up the rest from reference TRBV7-6 and TRBJ2-3 gives the full variable domain: GAGVSQSPRYKVTKRGQDVALRCDPISGHVSLYWYRQALGQGPEFLTYFNYEAQQDKSGLPNDRFSAERPEGSISTLTIQRTEQRDSAMYRCASSFWARTSRTDTQYFGPGTRLTVL.

The genes are TRBV7-2 and TRBJ2-1; 11 bases line up with TRBD2. V gave up 4 bases and J gave up 2 bases; unmatched junction bases: 1. This CDR3 contains 15 residues. Germline assignment: CDR1 SGHTA and CDR2 FQGNSA. For the CDR3, the DNA is TGTGCCAGCAGCTCGGGACTAGCGGCCTACAATGAGCAGTTCTTC. It specifies CASSSGLAAYNEQFF.

About this clone itself: The sample carries other DNA sequences with the same CDR3. The V gene is TRBV6-5, the J gene TRBJ2-7; the match to TRBD1 covers 9 bases. The CDR3 is 14 residues long. The V gene's germline CDR1 is MNHEY and CDR2 SVGAGI. V shed 6 bases and J 0 bases; nucleotides not matched to a gene: 3. DNA of the CDR3: TGTGCCAGCAGGGGGACAGGGAGCTCCTACGAGCAGTACTTC. This translates into CASRGTGSSYEQYF.

This clone has just one count. This chain links TRBV7-2 with TRBJ2-2, with 7 nucleotides matching TRBD1. Looked up from germline, CDR1 is SGHTA and CDR2 is FQGNSA. V lost 5 bases, J lost 5 bases, and 5 bases stayed unmatched. There are 14 residues in the CDR3. CDR3 nucleotide sequence: TGTGCCAGCAGCCCGGACAGGCGGACCGGGGAGCTGTTTTTT. As protein: CASSPDRRTGELFF.

The V gene is TRBV4-1, the J gene TRBJ1-2; no clear D gene. CDR1 and CDR2 (germline): MGHRA, YSYEKL. The CDR3 is 15 amino acids. V was clipped by 4 bases and J by 0 bases, with 12 bases between them. DNA for the CDR3: TGCGCCAGCAGCCCCCTAGCCCAGGCTAACTATGGCTACACCTTC. Protein product: CASSPLAQANYGYTF.

In its sample, this clone was seen a few times. The chain uses TRBV6-6 and TRBJ2-1; no definite D call. This CDR3 spans 16 amino acids. Trimming took off 3 bases at V and 0 bases at J, with 12 bases between the two ends. Germline CDR1 is MNHNY and CDR2 is SVGAGI (reference sequence). The CDR3 DNA follows: TGTGCCAGCAGTTATTCTAGACGGAGCTCCTACAATGAGCAGTTCTTC. Amino acids: CASSYSRRSSYNEQFF.

The rearrangement joins TRBV28 to TRBJ1-5, with D unclear. Germline CDR1 and CDR2: MDHEN and SYDVKM. Trimming removed 1 base at V and 1 base at J, with 14 bases between. This CDR3 spans 17 amino acids. CDR3 sequence: CASSLSWGGYSNQPQHF. In nucleotides, the CDR3 is TGTGCCAGCAGTTTATCCTGGGGAGGGTACAGCAATCAGCCCCAGCATTTT.

This chain uses TRBV5-1 with TRBJ2-7, with D possibly TRBD2 on 6 matching bases. V shed 7 bases and J shed 4 bases, with 21 bases lying between them. This CDR3 region has 15 residues. Germline CDR1 SGHRS, CDR2 YFSETQ. CDR3 sequence: CASQPTPGAPYEQYF. In nucleotides, the CDR3 is TGCGCCAGCCAACCCACACCGGGAGCCCCTTACGAGCAGTACTTC.

The V call is TRBV11-2, the J call TRBJ2-3; 7 bases align to TRBD2. The length of the CDR3 is 16 residues. Per germline, CDR1 SGHAT and CDR2 FQNNGV. V lost 1 base, J lost 2 bases, and 6 bases stayed unmatched. The CDR3 DNA reads TGTGCCAGCAGCTTAGCGGTCGGGGGGTTCACAGATACGCAGTATTTT. Amino acids: CASSLAVGGFTDTQYF.

The chain uses TRBV5-4 and TRBJ1-2, with 8 bases fitting TRBD1. The CDR3 extends over 16 amino acids. Germline lookup yields CDR1 SGHNT and CDR2 YYREEE (reference sequence). Losses at the gene ends were 2 bases for V and 5 bases for J; bases not matched to a gene: 11. The CDR3 nucleotides read TGTGCCAGCAGCTTAGCCGGGACAGGACCTTATTATGGCTACACCTTC. Translated: CASSLAGTGPYYGYTF.

This chain uses TRBV5-4 with TRBJ1-1, with D possibly matching TRBD1 (6 bases). Germline CDR1 reads SGHNT; CDR2 reads YYREEE (reference sequence). The CDR3 is 16 residues long. Trimming pared 4 bases from V and 1 base from J, leaving 17 bases between. The CDR3 region is CASSPLDGGQNTEAFF. The DNA of the CDR3 is TGTGCCAGCAGCCCGCTTGATGGGGGACAGAACACTGAAGCTTTCTTT. Full variable domain (rest looked up from reference TRBV5-4 and TRBJ1-1): ETGVTQSPTHLIKTRGQQVTLRCSSQSGHNTVSWYQQALGQGPQFIFQYYREEENGRGNFPPRFSGLQFPNYSSELNVNALELDDSALYLCASSPLDGGQNTEAFFGQGTRLTVV.

The chain is built from TRBV18 and TRBJ1-2, with TRBD1 matching over 7 bases. Germline lookup yields CDR1 KGHSH and CDR2 LQKENI. CDR3 size: 15 residues. V dropped 5 bases and J dropped 2; count of bases not matched to a gene: 8. DNA for the CDR3: TGTGCCAGCTCAACAGGGGTGGGGATGAACTATGGCTACACCTTC. This translates into CASSTGVGMNYGYTF.

This chain connects TRBV28 to TRBJ2-7; 7 bases are a match to TRBD2. Losses at the gene ends were 11 bases for V and 3 bases for J; bases not matched to a gene: 10. Per the germline V gene, CDR1 is MDHEN and CDR2 is SYDVKM. The CDR3 has 13 amino acids. For the CDR3, the DNA is TGTGCCTGTATGGGGGAGGGCCTCTACGAGCAGTACTTC. This encodes CACMGEGLYEQYF.

This sequence joins TRBV18 and TRBJ1-4; D not certain. CDR1 KGHSH and CDR2 LQKENI come from the germline V gene. Trimming removed 3 bases from V and 7 bases from J, with 12 bases in between. CDR3 length: 14 residues. The CDR3 coding sequence is TGTGCCAGCTCACCGCCCGCGGGCCCTGAAAAACTGTTTTTT. Its protein product is CASSPPAGPEKLFF.